Many counts were recorded for the clone carrying this TCR beta chain. It was RNA transcripts that yielded the amplified TCR beta CDR3 regions. The HTBI primer set served for first-round RT-PCR of the TCR CDR3. TCRdb passed the multiplex PCR reads through MiXCR, listing each CDR3 protein once. Of roughly 380,000 distinct CDR3 sequences in the sample, approximately 19% are singletons; the top ten hold 3.7%. This entry comes from a study of T cells in Graves' hyperthyroidism and ophthalmopathy. The authors deemed Graves' hyperthyroidism stable absent ophthalmopathy progression within 18 months. Pregnant or lactating patients were excluded, as were those with uncontrolled infection or other autoimmune disease. Diagnosing involved the use of clinical symptoms, serum thyroxine and TRAb, thyroid ultrasound and orbital computed tomography. About 10 ml of fresh peripheral blood supplied the PBMCs. The CDR3 runs to 12 residues. Germline CDR1 DFQATT, CDR2 SNEGSKA (reference sequence).

The source material was blood. The sequence was obtained from a woman between 18 and 29 years old with Graves' hyperthyroidism. This sequence joins TRBV20-1 and TRBJ1-2; D possibly corresponds to TRBD1 (5 bases). CDR3 nucleotides: TGCAGGTACCGGGACGGAGCCTATGGCTACACCTTC. Its protein product is CRYRDGAYGYTF.